This T cell receptor beta chain was sequenced in a study of CD4 T cells in relation to SARS-CoV-2 and coronaviruses. Study findings and constraints: About 65% of donors had memory CD4+ clonotypes crossrecognizing SARS-CoV-2 and common cold coronavirus spike. The assay detects memory recall responses, not culture-primed primary responses. No crossreactivity against non-spike viral proteins was tested here.

Assay: immunoSEQ multiplex PCR; the TCRdb copy retains only in-frame clones and omits some. The sample lists some 70,000 clones; 85% to 95% were seen once. This clone showed up just once. The antigen is unknown. Unexposed donor CD4+ T cells date from about 2011-2018, before the COVID-19 pandemic. V was pared by 2 bases and J by 0 bases, with 17 bases between. This CDR3 spans 18 amino acids. Germline values: CDR1 ENHRY, CDR2 SYGVKD. This sequence originates from a human donor in good health. The chain has TRBV10-3 and TRBJ1-3; D gene ambiguous. Sequenced input: naive CD4+ T cells from PBMCs. The subset is: naive CD4+ T cells isolated by negative enrichment. In DNA, the CDR3 is TGTGCCATCAGTGAGGGTGGTTTCCGGATCCTCTCTGGAAACACCATATATTTT. Its protein product is CAISEGGFRILSGNTIYF.